The 26 T cell receptor beta chains given below trace back to one sample, sequenced in a study of T cell responses to AZD1222 COVID-19 vaccine. TCRdb keeps only in-frame clones here, not all; method: immunoSEQ multiplex PCR. The sample shows roughly 100,000 clones, around nine tenths of them seen only once. The input for sequencing was peripheral blood, taken 28 days after the second dose of the MenACWY control vaccine. The receptors come from an adult who received the MenACWY meningococcal vaccine as a control.

This sequence joins TRBV11-2 and TRBJ2-5, with D hard to call. Trimming removed 2 bases from V and 4 bases from J, with 2 bases in between. CDR1 and CDR2 from the germline V gene are SGHAT and FQNNGV. The CDR3 runs 11 residues. The CDR3 here is CASSLSETQYF. CDR3 DNA sequence: TGTGCCAGCAGCTTATCAGAGACCCAGTACTTC.

The DNA for the CDR3 is TGTGCCAGCAGCCCCGGGGGTGGCGAGCAGTACTTC. Its translation: CASSPGGGEQYF. This sequence joins TRBV5-5 and TRBJ2-7, with D tentatively TRBD2 (6 bases). The CDR3 loop spans 12 amino acids. V was clipped by 4 bases and J by 6 bases, with 11 bases between them. Germline CDR1 SGHKS, CDR2 YYEKEE (reference sequence).

This chain joins TRBV12-3 or TRBV12-4 and TRBJ1-2; D uncertain. This CDR3 contains 13 residues. V lost 5 bases and J 9 bases, leaving 16 bases between the germline ends. Written as DNA, the CDR3 is TGTGCCAGCAGTATGGACGGAGAACTACGCTACACCTTC. Translating gives CASSMDGELRYTF.

The V gene is TRBV7-2, the J gene TRBJ2-7, with D perhaps given as TRBD1 or TRBD2 (5 bases each). Germline loops: CDR1 SGHTA, CDR2 FQGNSA. The germline V and J ends were trimmed by 1 base and 4 bases, with 11 bases remaining between them. CDR3 length: 14 amino acids. The CDR3 here is CASSLGGTQYEQYF. CDR3 DNA: TGTGCCAGCAGCTTAGGGGGGACGCAGTACGAGCAGTACTTC.

The genes are TRBV7-6 and TRBJ2-3; 10 bases map to TRBD1. This CDR3 region has 19 residues. Losses at the gene ends were 1 base for V and 6 bases for J; bases not matched to a gene: 16. Germline values: CDR1 SGHVS, CDR2 FNYEAQ. CDR3 DNA: TGTGCCAGCAGCTTAGGAGGACAGGGGGAATGGTTGGGGACGGATACGCAGTATTTT. It codes for CASSLGGQGEWLGTDTQYF.

This clone was recorded many times. V usage is TRBV5-1 and J usage is TRBJ1-6; 9 bases are a match to TRBD1. CDR1 is SGHRS, CDR2 YFSETQ, per germline. The CDR3 runs 15 residues. V lost 3 bases, J lost 9 bases, and 7 bases stayed unmatched. CDR3 sequence: CASSSTGGSGSPLHF. The CDR3 region has the DNA TGCGCCAGCAGCTCTACAGGGGGCAGCGGTTCACCCCTCCACTTT.

This sequence joins TRBV2 and TRBJ2-5; D tentatively fits TRBD1 or TRBD2 (5 bases each). This CDR3 has 13 residues. The germline V gene has CDR1 SNHLY and CDR2 FYNNEI. Trimming left V 7 bases short and J 5 bases short, with 14 bases between. Written as DNA, the CDR3 is TGTGCCAGCATGGGGGACCCAGGGGAGACCCAGTACTTC. This encodes CASMGDPGETQYF.

CDR3 sequence reads: CASSSRLAGAHEQYF. The CDR3 nucleotides are TGTGCCAGCAGTTCAAGACTAGCGGGGGCCCACGAGCAGTACTTC. This sequence joins TRBV27 and TRBJ2-7; TRBD2 matches at 12 bases. Trimming cost V 4 bases and J 5 bases; bases outside gene matches: 6. CDR3 length equals 15 residues. CDR1 MNHEY and CDR2 SMNVEV come from the germline V gene (reference sequence).

This sequence joins TRBV7-2 and TRBJ2-1; D is possibly TRBD1 (6 bases). The CDR3 has 14 residues. V was clipped by 1 base and J by 6 bases, with 10 bases between them. Germline CDR1 and CDR2: SGHTA and FQGNSA. CDR3: CASSLGQGFNEQFF. Written as DNA, the CDR3 is TGTGCCAGCAGCTTAGGGCAGGGGTTCAATGAGCAGTTCTTC. Full variable domain (remainder filled in from reference TRBV7-2 and TRBJ2-1): GAGVSQSPSNKVTEKGKDVELRCDPISGHTALYWYRQSLGQGLEFLIYFQGNSAPDKSGLPSDRFSAERTGGSVSTLTIQRTQQEDSAVYLCASSLGQGFNEQFFGPGTRLTVL.

V and J are TRBV11-1 and TRBJ1-6, with unresolved D. Per germline, CDR1 SGHAT and CDR2 FQDESV (reference sequence). The CDR3 sequence is 15 residues long. Trimming left V 0 bases short and J 0 bases short, with 3 bases between. DNA of the CDR3: TGTGCCAGCAGCTTAGCTCGCTCCTATAATTCACCCCTCCACTTT. Translating it yields CASSLARSYNSPLHF.

The table lists this clone with a count of one. The V and J genes are TRBV2 and TRBJ1-1, with a possible D match to TRBD1 (6 bases). The CDR3 runs to 14 residues. The germline V gene encodes CDR1 SNHLY and CDR2 FYNNEI. The V and J ends lost 7 bases and 4 bases respectively, with 16 bases between them. CDR3 sequence (DNA): TGTGCCAGCACTCCCGACAGGTTGGCCACTGAAGCTTTCTTT. This gives the protein CASTPDRLATEAFF.

CDR3 nucleotides: TGTGCCAGCAGTTACGCGGCAGGGAGTAAAAATTCACCCCTCCACTTT. It codes for CASSYAAGSKNSPLHF. The chain is built from TRBV6-5 and TRBJ1-6; possible D gene TRBD1, 5 bases. CDR1 and CDR2 (germline): MNHEY, SVGAGI. The ends were cut back, 2 bases at V and 7 bases at J, with 15 bases in the middle. This CDR3 is 16 amino acids long.

This chain links TRBV7-2 with TRBJ1-4, with 7 positions matching TRBD1. Trimming removed 1 base from V and 10 bases from J; junction bases left unmatched: 9. In germline, CDR1 is SGHTA, CDR2 FQGNSA. There are 15 residues in the CDR3. The CDR3 coding sequence is TGTGCCAGCAGCTTAGGTTCAGGGGGTGGGCTAAAACTGTTTTTT. Protein product: CASSLGSGGGLKLFF.

The chain is built from TRBV9 and TRBJ2-7; D uncertain. The germline V gene has CDR1 SGDLS and CDR2 YYNGEE. Trimming took 1 base from V and 2 from J, leaving 13 bases between them. The CDR3 spans 15 residues. CDR3 nucleotides: TGTGCCAGCAGCGTACAAGATGTATCAACCTACGAGCAGTACTTC. This encodes CASSVQDVSTYEQYF.

In this sample, this clone turned up a few times. The chain uses TRBV10-2 and TRBJ2-1; TRBD2 matches at 11 bases. Germline V gene data show CDR1 as WSHSY and CDR2 as SAAADI. Trimming took 3 bases from V and 0 from J; bases not matched to a gene: 10. The CDR3 has 19 residues. This CDR3 reads CASSDPSLAGVGSYNEQFF. CDR3 coding DNA: TGCGCCAGCAGTGATCCGTCACTAGCGGGGGTCGGCTCCTACAATGAGCAGTTCTTC.

The V gene is TRBV7-2, the J gene TRBJ2-2, with a possible D match to TRBD2 (6 bases). Germline lookup yields CDR1 SGHTA and CDR2 FQGNSA. Trimming removed 0 bases from V and 5 bases from J, with 16 bases in between. CDR3 size: 17 residues. The DNA for the CDR3 is TGTGCCAGCAGCTTAGCAATTACCGGGGGTACAACCGGGGAGCTGTTTTTT. As protein: CASSLAITGGTTGELFF. Looking up the rest from reference TRBV7-2 and TRBJ2-2 gives the full variable domain: GAGVSQSPSNKVTEKGKDVELRCDPISGHTALYWYRQSLGQGLEFLIYFQGNSAPDKSGLPSDRFSAERTGGSVSTLTIQRTQQEDSAVYLCASSLAITGGTTGELFFGEGSRLTVL.

The V gene is TRBV4-3, the J gene TRBJ1-6; no firm D call. CDR3 length equals 15 residues. In germline, CDR1 is LGHNA, CDR2 YSLEER. V was cut by 0 bases and J by 7 bases, with 10 bases left in between. The DNA for the CDR3 is TGCGCCAGCAGCCAAGATCACTCACCCAATTCACCCCTCCACTTT. Its translation: CASSQDHSPNSPLHF.

This chain links TRBV2 with TRBJ1-1; D call uncertain. In germline, CDR1 is SNHLY, CDR2 FYNNEI. The CDR3 consists of 14 residues. Trimming stripped 9 bases from V and 0 bases from J, with 14 bases between. CDR3 residues: CASNTELMNTEAFF. The CDR3 DNA sequence: TGTGCCAGTAACACGGAACTTATGAACACTGAAGCTTTCTTT.

V and J are TRBV5-5 and TRBJ2-2, with 11 bases matching TRBD1. V shed 0 bases, J shed 6 bases, and the junction held 7 bases outside the gene matches. Germline-derived CDR1 and CDR2 are SGHKS and YYEKEE (reference sequence). This CDR3 has 17 amino acids. CDR3 residues: CASSLAPGTGGSGELFF. In nucleotides, the CDR3 is TGTGCCAGCAGCTTGGCCCCAGGGACAGGGGGGTCCGGGGAGCTGTTTTTT. The whole variable domain, remainder taken from reference TRBV5-5 and TRBJ2-2, is DAGVTQSPTHLIKTRGQQVTLRCSPISGHKSVSWYQQVLGQGPQFIFQYYEKEERGRGNFPDRFSARQFPNYSSELNVNALLLGDSALYLCASSLAPGTGGSGELFFGEGSRLTVL.

Only one count was recorded for this clone. The genes are TRBV4-2 and TRBJ2-4, with D perhaps matching TRBD2 (5 bases). The CDR3 consists of 15 residues. Germline V lookup: CDR1 LGHNA, CDR2 YNFKEQ. Trimming removed 1 base from V and 2 bases from J, with 9 bases in between. The CDR3 reads CASSQAGITKNIQYF. In nucleotides, the CDR3 is TGTGCCAGCAGCCAAGCGGGGATAACCAAAAACATTCAGTACTTC.

The V gene is TRBV30, the J gene TRBJ2-7, with TRBD1 matching 11 bases. CDR1 is GTSNPN and CDR2 is SVGIG in the germline V gene (reference sequence). CDR3 size: 13 residues. V trimming: 0 bases; J trimming: 7 bases; junction bases outside the gene matches: 2. CDR3 sequence reads: CAWSVGTGGEQYF. DNA for the CDR3: TGTGCCTGGAGTGTTGGGACAGGGGGTGAGCAGTACTTC.

The chain carries TRBV7-9 and TRBJ2-7; D remains ambiguous. V was clipped by 5 bases and J by 3 bases, with 14 bases between them. Germline V gene lookup returns CDR1 SEHNR and CDR2 FQNEAQ (reference sequence). The CDR3 is 14 amino acids. The CDR3 bases are TGTGCCAGCAGCACCGACTCCGAAGGCTACGAGCAGTACTTC. Protein: CASSTDSEGYEQYF.

The chain carries TRBV9 and TRBJ1-1; no clear D. The germline V and J ends were trimmed by 2 bases and 1 base, with 6 bases remaining between them. The CDR3 runs 13 residues. CDR1 and CDR2 (germline): SGDLS, YYNGEE. The CDR3 is CASSVTQNTEAFF. CDR3 DNA sequence: TGTGCCAGCAGCGTCACTCAGAACACTGAAGCTTTCTTT.

This clone was observed a handful of times. CDR3 amino acids: CSVVPSSSSIYEQYF. CDR3 DNA: TGCAGCGTTGTACCAAGCTCCTCATCGATCTACGAGCAGTACTTC. The chain has TRBV29-1 and TRBJ2-7, with unresolved D. The CDR3 loop spans 15 amino acids. Trimming took off 4 bases at V and 3 bases at J, with 19 bases between the two ends. The germline gives CDR1 SQVTM, CDR2 ANQGSEA.

V and J are TRBV9 and TRBJ2-1; 7 nucleotides line up with TRBD2. The V segment lost 4 bases and the J segment 10 bases; nucleotides outside the gene matches: 17. This CDR3 region has 16 residues. Germline-derived CDR1 and CDR2 are SGDLS and YYNGEE. CDR3 region: CASSFGQGRGGREQFF. The CDR3 DNA follows: TGTGCCAGCAGCTTCGGGCAGGGACGCGGGGGTAGGGAGCAGTTCTTC.

This clone was detected once. This chain links TRBV28 with TRBJ1-2, with 10 positions matching TRBD1. J was trimmed by 3 bases and V by 2 bases; bases with no gene match: 6. This CDR3 comprises 16 residues. Germline values: CDR1 MDHEN, CDR2 SYDVKM. The CDR3 here is CASSLAQTGGDYGYTF. CDR3 nucleotides: TGTGCCAGCAGTTTAGCCCAGACAGGGGGCGACTATGGCTACACCTTC.